One TCR beta chain is described in this entry. What it binds is unknown. The sequencing template was cDNA reverse transcribed from extracted RNA. Only in-frame clones appear in the TCRdb table, and some are missing; sequencing was by immunoSEQ multiplex PCR. Counted here are some 130,000 clones, roughly 50% occurring once; the ten biggest clones make up around a sixth. This sample is part of a study of CD8+ T cells in alopecia areata. The study, taken as a whole, reports: Scalp data also include sequences from resident alphabeta T cells of normal skin.

CDR3 length equals 15 residues. Trimming cost V 4 bases and J 9 bases; bases outside gene matches: 10. In germline, CDR1 is LNHNV, CDR2 YYDKDF (reference sequence). The source is a human donor with alopecia areata. The material sequenced was CD8+ T cells sorted from blood, taken at week 0. This chain uses TRBV15 with TRBJ2-1; 9 positions match TRBD1. The CDR3 loop is CATSNAGTGLSEQFF. CDR3 bases: TGTGCCACCAGCAATGCCGGGACAGGGCTTAGTGAGCAGTTCTTC.